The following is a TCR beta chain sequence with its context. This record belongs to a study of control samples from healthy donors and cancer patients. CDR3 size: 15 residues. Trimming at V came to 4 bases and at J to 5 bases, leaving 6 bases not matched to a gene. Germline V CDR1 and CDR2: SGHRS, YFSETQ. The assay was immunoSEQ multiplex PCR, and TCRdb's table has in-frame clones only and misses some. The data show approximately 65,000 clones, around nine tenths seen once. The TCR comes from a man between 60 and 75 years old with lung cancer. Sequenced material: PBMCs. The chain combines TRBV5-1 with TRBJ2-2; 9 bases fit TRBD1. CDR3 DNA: TGCGCCAGCAGCCCCGGGACAGGGTGGACCGGGGAGCTGTTTTTT. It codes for CASSPGTGWTGELFF.